The source of this T cell receptor (beta chain) is a study of cytomegalovirus exposure and HLA in healthy donors. The primer mix had 60 Vbeta and 13 Jbeta primers. The assay was immunoSEQ multiplex PCR, and TCRdb's table has in-frame clones only and misses some. The sample carries some 140,000 clones, under 85% recorded once. General study findings and limits: TRBV6-2, TRBV6-3 and some other V segments were unresolvable in 87-base-pair reads. In a later analysis, TCR beta V- and J-gene trimming showed a link to a missense DCLRE1C variant.

The CDR3 covers 15 residues. Germline CDR1 SGHAT, CDR2 FQNNGV. Trimming removed 5 bases at V and 8 bases at J, with 18 bases between. This clone came up once. Its antigen is not known. V is TRBV11-2 and J is TRBJ2-2; tentatively, D is TRBD1 (6 bases). What was sequenced was PBMCs. This receptor was obtained from a man between 18 and 35 years old in good health and CMV-seronegative. As DNA, the CDR3 is TGTGCCAGCAGCGAATCGACAGGTTTCCATGGGGAGCTGTTTTTT. This sequence encodes CASSESTGFHGELFF.